Presented here are 19 T cell receptor beta chains from one specimen sequenced in a study of blood T cell repertoires in COVID-19. Data came from immunoSEQ multiplex PCR; TCRdb stores just in-frame clones and leaves some out. The sample holds a few hundred thousand clones, around 82% seen once. Source material: PBMCs or T cells enriched from blood (not recorded which). The source is a man in his forties or fifties who had recovered from COVID-19.

This chain joins TRBV10-3 and TRBJ2-7, with no clear D. The length of the CDR3 is 14 residues. Germline V CDR1 and CDR2: ENHRY, SYGVKD. V lost 4 bases and J 6 bases, leaving 16 bases between the germline ends. The CDR3 DNA sequence: TGTGCCATCAGTGGTTTTGAGACAAAACCCGAGCAGTACTTC. The encoded protein is CAISGFETKPEQYF.

The V gene is TRBV5-1, the J gene TRBJ1-4, with 7 bases that match TRBD1. CDR1 and CDR2 from the germline V gene are SGHRS and YFSETQ. This CDR3 has 18 residues. Trimming at V came to 4 bases and at J to 0 bases, leaving 12 bases not matched to a gene. The CDR3 DNA follows: TGCGCCAGCAGCGCGGGACAGACATCCATTGCAACTAATGAAAAACTGTTTTTT. The encoded protein is CASSAGQTSIATNEKLFF.

The V and J genes are TRBV27 and TRBJ2-7; 7 bases match TRBD1. V lost 6 bases and J lost 3; bases outside the gene matches: 8. Germline V CDR1 and CDR2: MNHEY, SMNVEV (reference sequence). The CDR3 contains 14 residues. This CDR3 reads CASRGPGQSYEQYF. DNA of the CDR3: TGTGCCAGCAGGGGGCCGGGACAGAGCTACGAGCAGTACTTC.

This clone showed up just once. This chain joins TRBV29-1 and TRBJ1-5; D not resolved. Trimming took 2 bases from V and 9 from J, leaving 11 bases between them. CDR1 SQVTM and CDR2 ANQGSEA come from the germline V gene. The CDR3 covers 12 residues. The CDR3: CSVESSAGPQHF. The CDR3 DNA sequence: TGCAGCGTTGAAAGCTCGGCAGGGCCCCAGCATTTT.

The chain links TRBV19 to TRBJ2-6; D may be TRBD1 (5 bases). Deletions cut 6 bases from V and 3 bases from J, with 6 bases between. Germline assignment: CDR1 LNHDA and CDR2 SQIVND (reference sequence). The length of the CDR3 is 13 residues. The CDR3 nucleotides read TGTGCCAGTAGGGGGCTTGGGGCCAACGTCCTGACTTTC. Residues: CASRGLGANVLTF.

The chain combines TRBV7-9 with TRBJ2-7, with a weak D call TRBD1 (7 bases). Trimming cost V 0 bases and J 2 bases, with 14 bases left between them. CDR1 is SEHNR and CDR2 is FQNEAQ in the germline V gene (reference sequence). This CDR3 is 16 amino acids long. CDR3 protein: CASSLAGGQAPYEQYF. The CDR3 nucleotides read TGTGCCAGCAGCTTAGCGGGAGGACAGGCCCCCTACGAGCAGTACTTC.

The chain couples TRBV5-8 to TRBJ2-5, with a tentative D call TRBD2 (5 bases). The V gene lost 6 bases and the J gene lost 4 bases, with 13 bases spanning the gap. The CDR3 runs 13 residues. The germline V gene encodes CDR1 SGHTS and CDR2 YDEGEE. Here the CDR3 DNA reads TGTGCCAGCAACTTACTAGTAGGAGAGACCCAGTACTTC. Amino acid sequence: CASNLLVGETQYF.

CDR3 DNA sequence: TGTGCTAGTGGTTTGACCCCCGGTGAGGGAACCTCGCCCCAGCATTTT. Translating it yields CASGLTPGEGTSPQHF. The chain links TRBV12-5 to TRBJ1-5; D call uncertain. The CDR3 is 16 amino acids. The V end was cut by 2 bases, the J end by 9 bases, with 20 bases between. Germline loops: CDR1 LGHNT, CDR2 FRNRAP.

The chain carries TRBV3-1 (or the pseudogene TRBV3-2) and TRBJ1-6; D uncertain. Germline V gene data show CDR1 as LGHDT and CDR2 as YNNKEL (reference sequence). Trimming took off 0 bases at V and 9 bases at J, with 12 bases between the two ends. This CDR3 is 15 amino acids long. The CDR3 DNA reads as TGTGCCAGCAGCCAAGAGCGGGCCGCCGGTTCACCCCTCCACTTT. Translating gives CASSQERAAGSPLHF.

This rearrangement joins TRBV9 to TRBJ2-1; 8 bases match TRBD2. Trimming at V came to 2 bases and at J to 6 bases, leaving 7 bases not matched to a gene. The germline gives CDR1 SGDLS, CDR2 YYNGEE. The CDR3 has 15 amino acids. The CDR3, as DNA: TGTGCCAGCAGCGTCCTGGCGGGAGGAGGCAATGAGCAGTTCTTC. Translation gives CASSVLAGGGNEQFF.

The V and J genes are TRBV27 and TRBJ1-5; D unresolved. CDR1 and CDR2 from the germline V gene are MNHEY and SMNVEV (reference sequence). The CDR3 covers 15 residues. Trimming pared 6 bases from V and 7 bases from J, leaving 19 bases between. The CDR3, as DNA: TGTGCCAGCAGCCTTTTAACGGGCGCGGGACAGCCCCAGCATTTT. Translated, it gives CASSLLTGAGQPQHF.

The gene calls are TRBV19 and TRBJ2-3; perhaps TRBD2 as D (6 bases). CDR1 and CDR2 (germline): LNHDA, SQIVND (reference sequence). The CDR3 runs 14 residues. Trimming pared 6 bases from V and 5 bases from J, leaving 15 bases between. CDR3 DNA: TGTGCCAGTAGCGCTGTGGGGGGTTTAGATACGCAGTATTTT. This sequence encodes CASSAVGGLDTQYF.

In this sample, this clone turned up once. This chain links TRBV6-5 with TRBJ2-7, with a tentative D call TRBD2 (6 bases). Germline CDR1 and CDR2: MNHEY and SVGAGI. Trimming left V 5 bases short and J 0 bases short, with 14 bases between. This CDR3 is built from 15 residues. Here the CDR3 reads CASSPERAPSYEQYF. CDR3 coding DNA: TGTGCCAGCAGTCCCGAGCGGGCCCCCTCCTACGAGCAGTACTTC.

The genes are TRBV2 and TRBJ2-5, with D tentatively TRBD2 (6 bases). V lost 6 bases to trimming and J lost 5 bases, with 16 bases between them. The CDR3 has 14 amino acids. The germline V gene encodes CDR1 SNHLY and CDR2 FYNNEI. The CDR3, as DNA: TGTGCCAGCAGCGTAGTCCGGAGCGGGGAGACCCAGTACTTC. It encodes CASSVVRSGETQYF.

CDR3 protein: CASSPPGVEQYF. The CDR3 DNA sequence: TGTGCCAGTAGTCCCCCGGGGGTCGAGCAGTACTTC. J is TRBJ2-7 and V is TRBV19; TRBD2 might be the D (6 bases). Germline V gene sequence: CDR1 LNHDA, CDR2 SQIVND (reference sequence). The V and J ends lost 5 bases and 6 bases respectively, with 11 bases between them. CDR3 length equals 12 residues.

The chain recombines TRBV19 with TRBJ2-5; D possibly corresponds to TRBD1 (6 bases). V lost 4 bases and J lost 0, with 9 bases in between. The CDR3 covers 14 residues. Germline V gives CDR1 LNHDA, CDR2 SQIVND (reference sequence). For the CDR3, the DNA is TGTGCCAGTAGTAGGGGACAAGACCAAGAGACCCAGTACTTC. Protein product: CASSRGQDQETQYF.

V is TRBV5-4 and J is TRBJ1-3, with D possibly matching TRBD1 (5 bases). Trimming shortened V by 2 bases and J by 8 bases, and 14 bases separated the two germline ends. The CDR3 length is 14 residues. The germline V gene encodes CDR1 SGHNT and CDR2 YYREEE (reference sequence). The CDR3: CASSLRKRGDTIYF. DNA of the CDR3: TGTGCCAGCAGCTTACGTAAGCGGGGGGACACCATATATTTT.

The rearrangement joins TRBV9 to TRBJ1-2; D gene uncertain. The germline V and J ends were trimmed by 4 bases and 7 bases, with 8 bases remaining between them. In germline, CDR1 is SGDLS, CDR2 YYNGEE. The CDR3 is 11 amino acids. CDR3 residues: CASSTIGGYTF. CDR3 bases: TGTGCCAGCAGCACTATAGGTGGCTACACCTTC.

This CDR3 reads CASSPPESGGRGQPQHF. CDR3 nucleotide sequence: TGTGCCAGCTCACCACCTGAGTCAGGGGGCCGCGGTCAGCCCCAGCATTTT. The rearrangement joins TRBV18 to TRBJ1-5, with 8 bases matching TRBD1. CDR1 and CDR2 from the germline V gene are KGHSH and LQKENI. Unmatched junction bases numbered 10, after V lost 0 bases and J lost 6 bases. The CDR3 extends over 17 amino acids.